This TCR beta chain was sequenced in a study of blood T cell repertoires in COVID-19. Study context: The United States, Italy and Spain were the sources of the acute and convalescent COVID-19 samples. PBMCs, B-cell-depleted T cells, or T cells provided the cDNA or gDNA that made up the material.

Participant-reported clinical history was the basis for cohort assignment. CDR1 and CDR2 (germline): SGHAT, FQNNGV. The CDR3 runs 14 residues. V was cut by 1 base and J by 6 bases, with 13 bases left in between. This clone has more than one count but fewer than ten. TCRdb's table, derived via immunoSEQ multiplex PCR, lists solely in-frame clones and lacks some. Of 290,000 or so clones listed, about nine tenths are singletons. The specimen was PBMCs or T cells enriched from blood (not recorded which). The clonotype was recovered from a young woman who had recovered from COVID-19. The V gene is TRBV11-2, the J gene TRBJ2-7, with D possibly matching TRBD2 (5 bases). The CDR3: CASSLGPTNGEQYF. DNA of the CDR3: TGTGCCAGCAGCTTAGGTCCGACTAACGGCGAGCAGTACTTC.